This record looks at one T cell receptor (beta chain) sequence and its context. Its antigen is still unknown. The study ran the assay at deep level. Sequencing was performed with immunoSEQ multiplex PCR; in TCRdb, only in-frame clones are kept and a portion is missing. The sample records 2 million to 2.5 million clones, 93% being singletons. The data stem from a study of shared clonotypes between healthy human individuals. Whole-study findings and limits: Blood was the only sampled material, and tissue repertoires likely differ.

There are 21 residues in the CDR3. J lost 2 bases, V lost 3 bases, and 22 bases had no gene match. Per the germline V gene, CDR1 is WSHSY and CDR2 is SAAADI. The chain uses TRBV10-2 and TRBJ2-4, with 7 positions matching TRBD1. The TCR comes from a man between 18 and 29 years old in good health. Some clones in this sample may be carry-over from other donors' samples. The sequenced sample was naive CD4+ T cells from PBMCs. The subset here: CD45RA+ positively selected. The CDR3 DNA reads TGCGCCAGCAGTGATCCGAATCGAGGGGGCTCCCTAATCCCCACCAAAAACATTCAGTACTTC. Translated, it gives CASSDPNRGGSLIPTKNIQYF.